This T cell receptor beta chain was sequenced during a study of cytomegalovirus exposure and HLA in healthy donors. Primers for the PCR totalled 60 Vbeta and 13 Jbeta. TCRdb's table, derived via immunoSEQ multiplex PCR, lists solely in-frame clones and lacks some. Among some 190,000 clones listed, around 80% were seen once. V was cut by 6 bases and J by 2 bases, with 13 bases left in between. There are 15 residues in the CDR3. Per the germline V gene, CDR1 is MNHNS and CDR2 is SASEGT. The chain couples TRBV6-1 to TRBJ1-4; D not resolved. The TCR originated in a woman in her twenties or thirties in good health and CMV-seronegative. The sequencing sample was made of PBMCs. CDR3 region: CASSPKRSTNEKLFF. The CDR3 bases are TGTGCCAGCAGCCCGAAGAGGAGTACTAATGAAAAACTGTTTTTT.